This T cell receptor (beta chain) comes out of a study of T-cell reconstitution after alpha-beta-depleted transplantation in children. The TCRbeta library incorporated unique molecular identifiers. TCRdb reprocessed the PCR reads via MiXCR and lists one record per CDR3 protein. This sample has about 640,000 distinct CDR3 sequences, with roughly 15% found just once. The CDR3 has 12 residues. Germline-derived CDR1 and CDR2 are DFQATT and SNEGSKA (reference sequence). This clonotype was observed many times. A junction end diverges from the germline sequence, so it may reflect a read error. The chain links TRBV20-1 to TRBJ1-2; 7 bases align to TRBD1. The TCR was taken from a human donor who donated a stem cell graft to a child with acute myeloid leukemia. This specimen consisted of PBMCs from the stem cell graft donor, obtained from the stem cell graft. The CDR3 loop reads CRATGEYYGYTF. The CDR3 region has the DNA TGCAGGGCTACAGGGGAATACTATGGCTACACCTTC.